The entry below describes one T cell receptor (beta chain). What it binds is unknown. The data originate from a study of cytomegalovirus exposure and HLA in healthy donors. The study's findings and limits: In a later analysis, at a false discovery rate of 0.05, over 15,000 TCR beta sequences were associated with HLA alleles.

The primer mix had 60 Vbeta and 13 Jbeta primers. Some clones are missing from TCRdb's copy, which holds only in-frame ones; the method was immunoSEQ multiplex PCR. Of about 96,000 clones listed, 65% to 85% are singletons. The sample comprised PBMCs. The origin of this receptor is a woman in her sixties or seventies in good health and CMV-seropositive.

The CDR3 sequence: CASSLPGQANYGYTF. The CDR3 nucleotides are TGTGCCAGCAGTTTGCCCGGACAGGCTAACTATGGCTACACCTTC. The chain uses TRBV28 and TRBJ1-2; TRBD1 matches at 7 bases. Unmatched junction bases numbered 4, after V lost 3 bases and J lost 0 bases. From germline, CDR1 is MDHEN and CDR2 SYDVKM. The CDR3 consists of 15 residues.